This TCR beta chain was recorded in a study of Ad26.COV2.S vaccination and SARS-CoV-2 variants. On the study more broadly: Once, or twice with 56 days between doses, Ad26.COV2.S was given intramuscularly. Broader study findings: Ad26.COV2.S recipients had broader spike-specific TCRs (P = 0.0014).

CDR1 is SGHTA and CDR2 is FQGNSA in the germline V gene. The CDR3 totals 15 residues. The V gene lost 5 bases and the J gene lost 6 bases, with 16 bases spanning the gap. Noted treatment: 15 to 20 received Ad26.COV2.S at low or high dose, single or two shots; roughly five received placebo; per-sample allocation not given. Sampling happened 63 days after the first vaccine or placebo injection. Donation was by an adult aged 18-55 years who was in Boston. A single count supports this clone. Its antigen is still unknown. Profiled with immunoSEQ multiplex PCR; TCRdb holds only in-frame clones, not every one. The data contain roughly 450,000 clones, around 90% of them singletons.

The sequencing used peripheral blood, collected in a trial of Ad26.COV2.S vaccine versus placebo. The chain is built from TRBV7-2 and TRBJ1-4; weak D call: TRBD1 (6 bases). The sequence derives from a person between 18 and 59 years old who received the Ad26.COV2.S COVID-19 vaccine or a placebo. CDR3 in amino acids: CASSPRAGEYEKLFF. The CDR3 bases are TGTGCCAGCAGCCCCCGGGCAGGGGAGTATGAAAAACTGTTTTTT.